A single sample gave rise to the 11 T cell receptor beta chains below, sequenced in a study of blood T cell repertoires in COVID-19. Using immunoSEQ multiplex PCR, the repertoire was profiled, and TCRdb retains in-frame clones only, with some absent. The sample lists 430,000 or so clones, roughly 89% occurring once. The sample was peripheral blood. These receptors originate from a man between 18 and 29 years old with COVID-19, enrolled during active disease.

V gene TRBV5-6 combines with J gene TRBJ1-5; the D is unclear. This CDR3 is 16 amino acids long. Germline loops: CDR1 SGHDT, CDR2 YYEEEE. The ends were cut back, 6 bases at V and 6 bases at J, with 22 bases in the middle. This chain's CDR3 is CASNKFGEGGSQPQHF. The DNA for the CDR3 is TGTGCCAGCAACAAATTTGGGGAGGGAGGGAGTCAGCCCCAGCATTTT.

As DNA, the CDR3 is TGTGCCAGTAGCTCACGATGGAGGTTGCAGTCTGAAGCTTTCTTT. Protein sequence: CASSSRWRLQSEAFF. V and J are TRBV19 and TRBJ1-1, with no clear D. Germline CDR1 reads LNHDA; CDR2 reads SQIVND (reference sequence). CDR3 length equals 15 residues. V lost 6 bases to trimming and J lost 6 bases, with 20 bases between them. Looking up the rest from reference TRBV19 and TRBJ1-1 gives the full variable domain: DGGITQSPKYLFRKEGQNVTLSCEQNLNHDAMYWYRQDPGQGLRLIYYSQIVNDFQKGDIAEGYSVSREKKESFPLTVTSAQKNPTAFYLCASSSRWRLQSEAFFGQGTRLTVV.

The CDR3 bases are TGTGCCAGTATGCCTGAATTGGGGGCGTTCAATGAGCAGTTCTTC. Translation gives CASMPELGAFNEQFF. The chain employs TRBV19 and TRBJ2-1; D perhaps matches TRBD1 (6 bases). The V and J ends lost 7 bases and 6 bases respectively, with 19 bases between them. The CDR3 is 15 residues long. Germline CDR1 LNHDA, CDR2 SQIVND (reference sequence). Full variable domain (missing parts from reference TRBV19 and TRBJ2-1): DGGITQSPKYLFRKEGQNVTLSCEQNLNHDAMYWYRQDPGQGLRLIYYSQIVNDFQKGDIAEGYSVSREKKESFPLTVTSAQKNPTAFYLCASMPELGAFNEQFFGPGTRLTVL.

The chain recombines TRBV12-3 or TRBV12-4 with TRBJ1-4; 7 bases match TRBD1. CDR3 length: 13 residues. J gave up 11 bases and V 4 bases, and 7 bases lay outside the gene matches. For the CDR3, the DNA is TGTGCCAGCAGTTCCTACAGGGGTCGGAAACTGTTTTTT. Its protein product is CASSSYRGRKLFF.

This clone has more than one count but fewer than ten. The J gene is TRBJ2-1, the V gene TRBV12-2; the DNA was not compared with TRBD2, the D call given in the table. TRBV12-2 is labeled a pseudogene. There are 16 residues in the CDR3. The CDR3 loop reads CASRFSGTTSCNEQFF. CDR3 nucleotide sequence: TGTGCAAGTCGCTTCAGTGGGACTACTAGTTGCAATGAGCAGTTCTTC.

The chain recombines TRBV5-1 with TRBJ1-3; D remains unclear. The CDR3 consists of 16 residues. The ends were cut back, 0 bases at V and 0 bases at J, with 10 bases in the middle. Germline V gives CDR1 SGHRS, CDR2 YFSETQ. The CDR3 nucleotides read TGCGCCAGCAGCTTGGGATGGCTGAACTCTGGAAACACCATATATTTT. Translation: CASSLGWLNSGNTIYF.

The gene calls are TRBV5-6 and TRBJ2-7, with D possibly being TRBD1 (6 bases). The CDR3 spans 15 residues. Germline CDR1 reads SGHDT; CDR2 reads YYEEEE. The V gene lost 4 bases and the J gene lost 0 bases, with 14 bases spanning the gap. The CDR3 is CASSAGQGSSYEQYF. CDR3 in DNA: TGTGCCAGCAGCGCGGGTCAGGGGAGCTCCTACGAGCAGTACTTC.

The chain uses TRBV5-1 and TRBJ2-2; tentatively, D is TRBD1 (6 bases). V lost 2 bases to trimming and J lost 1 base, with 12 bases between them. The CDR3 covers 16 residues. Germline lookup yields CDR1 SGHRS and CDR2 YFSETQ. CDR3 sequence (DNA): TGCGCCAGCAGCTTAATACAGGGATTGAACACCGGGGAGCTGTTTTTT. Translated: CASSLIQGLNTGELFF.

The rearrangement uses TRBV7-3 and TRBJ2-1, with TRBD2 as a possible D gene (5 bases). CDR3 length: 17 residues. The V and J ends lost 0 bases and 2 bases respectively, with 14 bases between them. Germline values: CDR1 SGHTA, CDR2 FQGTGA. The DNA of the CDR3 is TGTGCCAGCAGCTTAACCCTCGGTGGGAGTACCTACAATGAGCAGTTCTTC. It yields the protein CASSLTLGGSTYNEQFF. The variable domain in full, with the rest retrieved from reference TRBV7-3 and TRBJ2-1, is GAGVSQTPSNKVTEKGKYVELRCDPISGHTALYWYRQSLGQGPEFLIYFQGTGAADDSGLPNDRFFAVRPEGSVSTLKIQRTERGDSAVYLCASSLTLGGSTYNEQFFGPGTRLTVL.

The chain carries TRBV6-5 and TRBJ2-2, with 11 bases that match TRBD2. Per the germline V gene, CDR1 is MNHEY and CDR2 is SVGAGI. The CDR3 extends over 15 amino acids. Losses at the gene ends were 8 bases for V and 5 bases for J; bases not matched to a gene: 7. The CDR3, as DNA: TGTGCCAGCCAACCCGGGACTAGCGGTACCGGGGAGCTGTTTTTT. It codes for CASQPGTSGTGELFF.

This sequence joins TRBV7-9 and TRBJ1-5; D is possibly TRBD1 (6 bases). This CDR3 is 14 amino acids long. CDR1 SEHNR and CDR2 FQNEAQ come from the germline V gene (reference sequence). The V end lost 1 base, the J end lost 8 bases, and 12 bases lay between the germline ends. The CDR3 here is CASSLDGGLEPQHF. The CDR3 DNA reads TGTGCCAGCAGCTTAGATGGGGGCCTGGAGCCCCAGCATTTT. The whole variable domain, filled in from reference TRBV7-9 and TRBJ1-5, reads DTGVSQNPRHKITKRGQNVTFRCDPISEHNRLYWYRQTLGQGPEFLTYFQNEAQLEKSRLLSDRFSAERPKGSFSTLEIQRTEQGDSAMYLCASSLDGGLEPQHFGDGTRLSIL.